Below are 9 T cell receptor beta chains sequenced from a single sample in a study of prognosis after radiotherapy for stage I lung cancer. Starting from genomic DNA, TCR beta CDR3 was amplified through two-round multiplex PCR. Gene-specific TRBV and TRBJ primers were used in PCR round one. Each CDR3 protein is one row after TCRdb ran MiXCR on the multiplex PCR reads. The data contain 30,000 to 40,000 distinct CDR3 sequences, around 24% of them singletons. The sample here was PBMCs, taken before or after stereotactic body radiation therapy (not recorded which). The receptors stem from a donor over 45 with non-small cell lung cancer.

This clonotype came up many times. The V gene is TRBV11-2, the J gene TRBJ1-2; no firm D call. Germline V gene data show CDR1 as SGHAT and CDR2 as FQNNGV. The CDR3 runs 14 residues. The V end was cut by 1 base, the J end by 5 bases, with 11 bases between. DNA of the CDR3: TGTGCCAGCAGCTTAGGCTGGAGCAAATATGGCTACACCTTC. This gives the protein CASSLGWSKYGYTF.

This clonotype was picked up many times. V is TRBV12-3 or TRBV12-4 and J is TRBJ1-2; perhaps TRBD1 as D (5 bases). With 6 bases removed from V and 4 bases from J, the gap between germline ends came to 12 bases. CDR3 length equals 13 residues. The CDR3 nucleotides read TGTGCCAGCAGCCCCCAGGGTACCTATGGCTACACCTTC. Protein sequence: CASSPQGTYGYTF.

The sample holds many counts of this clonotype. This chain connects TRBV20-1 to TRBJ2-3, with 9 bases fitting TRBD2. CDR1 and CDR2 (germline): DFQATT, SNEGSKA (reference sequence). With V trimmed by 6 bases and J by 2 bases, 9 bases remained unmatched. This CDR3 spans 15 amino acids. The CDR3 loop reads CSADGSGGNTDTQYF. In DNA form, the CDR3 reads TGCAGTGCAGACGGTAGCGGGGGTAACACAGATACGCAGTATTTT.

This clonotype was counted only a few times. This likely reflects a read error, since a far larger clone is one base away. The CDR3 sequence is CASSETWREQYF. For the CDR3, the DNA is TGTGCCAGCAGTGAGACGTGGAGAGAGCAGTACTTC. The chain uses TRBV6-2 or TRBV6-3 and TRBJ2-7; D is uncertain. The CDR3 runs 12 residues. Trimming shortened V by 5 bases and J by 7 bases, and 12 bases separated the two germline ends. Per the germline V gene, CDR1 is MNHEY and CDR2 is SVGEGT.

This clonotype was seen at least ten times. The chain joins TRBV2 to TRBJ2-3; maybe TRBD1 (5 bases). V was shortened by 1 base and J by 4 bases, with 12 bases between the two germline ends. CDR3 size: 15 residues. Per the germline V gene, CDR1 is SNHLY and CDR2 is FYNNEI. CDR3 bases: TGTGCCAGCAGTGAAGAGGCAGGGCAGGCAGATACGCAGTATTTT. Translating it yields CASSEEAGQADTQYF.

This clonotype was recorded at least ten times. A read error may produce the germline difference seen at one junction end. V gene TRBV9 combines with J gene TRBJ1-2, with D possibly TRBD1 on 6 matching bases. The CDR3 is 15 residues long. Germline values: CDR1 SGDLS, CDR2 YYNGEE. The CDR3: CASSVDRAANYGYTF. The CDR3 nucleotides read TGTGCCAGCAGCGTAGACAGGGCGGCTAATTATGGCTACACCTTC.

At least ten counts were recorded for this clonotype. The V call is TRBV4-1, the J call TRBJ1-1; 8 bases fit TRBD1. Germline V gene sequence: CDR1 MGHRA, CDR2 YSYEKL. Trimming took 1 base from V and 4 from J; bases not matched to a gene: 5. This CDR3 is built from 15 residues. The CDR3: CASSQVTGDGTEAFF. CDR3 nucleotide sequence: TGCGCCAGCAGCCAAGTGACAGGGGATGGCACTGAAGCTTTCTTT.

This clonotype appeared many times. V and J are TRBV2 and TRBJ2-5, with 13 bases lining up with TRBD2. The CDR3 runs 18 residues. V was clipped by 6 bases and J by 0 bases; unmatched bases: 10. Germline V CDR1 and CDR2: SNHLY, FYNNEI. CDR3 sequence reads: CASSRTSGGSLYQETQYF. In DNA, the CDR3 is TGTGCCAGCAGCCGGACTAGCGGGGGCTCCTTGTACCAAGAGACCCAGTACTTC.

This clonotype came up many times. The rearrangement uses TRBV5-1 and TRBJ1-5; D is possibly TRBD1 (6 bases). This CDR3 spans 15 amino acids. Germline values: CDR1 SGHRS, CDR2 YFSETQ. Trimming pared 0 bases from V and 4 bases from J, leaving 11 bases between. CDR3 sequence (DNA): TGCGCCAGCAGCTTGGACGGACAGCGGAATCAGCCCCAGCATTTT. Translated: CASSLDGQRNQPQHF.